Listed here is a single T cell receptor beta chain. This specimen comes from a study of blood T cell repertoires in COVID-19. The overall study: The United States, Italy and Spain provided the acute and convalescent COVID-19 samples. PBMCs, B-cell-depleted T cells, or T cells were the source of the cDNA or gDNA that made up the material.

In the original analysis: Amplified reference gene primers provided the basis for estimating nucleated cell counts. Clones were sequenced by immunoSEQ multiplex PCR, and TCRdb holds only the in-frame ones, with some missing. The V and J calls and clone size are taken from that table; D and trimming were inferred from the DNA. This sample has approximately 180,000 clones; 82% occur once, and the top ten carry about 8%. The ends lost 4 bases at V and 0 bases at J; junction bases unmatched: 4. Per germline, CDR1 SGHRS and CDR2 YFSETQ. The CDR3 runs 15 residues. This sequence was found in a woman between 65 and 79 years old with acute or convalescent COVID-19. The specimen sequenced was peripheral blood. The rearrangement uses TRBV5-1 and TRBJ1-1, with 9 positions matching TRBD1. CDR3 protein: CASSGGQGMNTEAFF. The CDR3 coding sequence is TGCGCCAGCAGCGGTGGACAGGGGATGAACACTGAAGCTTTCTTT. The full variable domain, completed using reference TRBV5-1 and TRBJ1-1, is KAGVTQTPRYLIKTRGQQVTLSCSPISGHRSVSWYQQTPGQGLQFLFEYFSETQRNKGNFPGRFSGRQFSNSRSEMNVSTLELGDSALYLCASSGGQGMNTEAFFGQGTRLTVV.